The rows below give T cell receptor beta chains drawn from one sample of a study of beta chain features in type 1 diabetes. Repertoires were generated with immunoSEQ multiplex PCR, while TCRdb's copy carries only in-frame clones and drops some. The sample lists under 950,000 clones, about 17% occurring once. Sample: naive CD4+ T cells from blood. These receptors all stem from a woman aged 18-29 years in good health. CDR3s include the opening cysteine and the closing phenylalanine or tryptophan. A D gene is named only where the DNA matches it firmly. Where a row states a size, it is once, few, many or the class of an expanded clone; other rows omit it.

j_call	d_call	clone_size	v_call	cdr3_length	cdr3_aa	cdr3_nt
TRBJ2-1	-	-	TRBV7-2	16	CASSPQWAGTYNEQFF	TGTGCCAGCAGCCCCCAGTGGGCGGGAACCTACAATGAGCAGTTCTTC
TRBJ2-7	TRBD2	-	TRBV2	14	CASGTSGRGYEQYF	TGTGCCAGCGGGACTAGCGGGAGAGGGTACGAGCAGTACTTC
TRBJ1-2	-	few	TRBV6-4	13	CASSQGPNYGYTF	TGTGCCAGCAGCCAGGGGCCTAACTATGGCTACACCTTC
TRBJ2-1	TRBD2	few	TRBV7-8	15	CASSSGTTYPNEQFF	TGTGCCAGCAGCTCCGGGACTACCTACCCCAATGAGCAGTTCTTC
TRBJ2-6	-	few	TRBV28	12	CASVTGANVLTF	TGTGCCAGCGTCACGGGGGCCAACGTCCTGACTTTC
TRBJ2-7	-	few	TRBV28	11	CASSSLFEQYF	TGTGCCAGCAGCTCCCTTTTTGAGCAGTACTTC
TRBJ2-5	TRBD1	few	TRBV15	15	CATSRDVGTGVSQYF	TGTGCCACCAGCAGAGATGTAGGGACAGGTGTGAGCCAGTACTTC
TRBJ2-7	-	few	TRBV18	18	CASSPVRNGQESSYEQYF	TGTGCCAGCTCTCCTGTGAGAAATGGGCAGGAGAGCTCCTACGAGCAGTACTTC
TRBJ2-6	-	-	TRBV5-6	16	CASSPLNRAGANVLTF	TGTGCCAGCAGCCCGTTGAACAGGGCTGGGGCCAACGTCCTGACTTTC
TRBJ2-7	TRBD1	few	TRBV2	16	CASSERSWTGMDEQYF	TGTGCCAGCAGCGAGAGGAGTTGGACAGGGATGGACGAGCAGTACTTC
TRBJ2-5	TRBD1	few	TRBV7-2	15	CASSLVSTGGETQYF	TGTGCCAGCAGCTTAGTTAGTACAGGGGGGGAGACCCAGTACTTC
TRBJ2-3	-	-	TRBV4-3	18	CASSQESTRGLVTDTQYF	TGCGCCAGCAGCCAAGAGTCGACGAGGGGCCTTGTGACAGATACGCAGTATTTT
TRBJ2-5	-	-	TRBV29-1	13	CSVTLSYQETQYF	TGCAGCGTAACACTTTCGTACCAAGAGACCCAGTACTTC
TRBJ2-7	-	-	TRBV4-3	13	CASSQDGKYEQYF	TGCGCCAGCAGCCAAGACGGCAAGTACGAGCAGTACTTC
TRBJ2-2	-	-	TRBV19	17	CASSTPPGTKNTGELFF	TGTGCCAGTAGTACCCCTCCCGGGACAAAGAACACCGGGGAGCTGTTTTTT
TRBJ1-1	-	-	TRBV18	14	CASSSGPTRTEAFF	TGTGCCAGCTCATCCGGACCTACGCGGACTGAAGCTTTCTTT
TRBJ2-5	-	few	TRBV11-2	15	CASSLMGQGAETQYF	TGTGCCAGCAGCTTAATGGGGCAGGGTGCGGAGACCCAGTACTTC
TRBJ1-1	-	few	TRBV9	14	CASSAAGGNTEAFF	TGTGCCAGCAGCGCTGCGGGCGGGAACACTGAAGCTTTCTTT
TRBJ2-3	-	few	TRBV9	15	CASSVRWSGDDTQYF	TGTGCCAGCAGCGTACGTTGGTCGGGAGATGATACGCAGTATTTT
TRBJ1-4	-	few	TRBV4-3	14	CASSQAPGDEKLFF	TGCGCCAGCAGCCAAGCCCCAGGGGACGAAAAACTGTTTTTT
TRBJ2-5	-	-	TRBV28	14	CASSLAGYRETQYF	TGTGCCAGCAGTTTAGCGGGCTACCGAGAGACCCAGTACTTC
TRBJ2-5	-	-	TRBV25-1	14	CASTRRGYGETQYF	TGTGCCAGCACCAGAAGGGGCTACGGAGAGACCCAGTACTTC
TRBJ1-2	-	-	TRBV7-2	12	CASSAQGYGYTF	TGTGCCAGCAGCGCCCAGGGCTATGGCTACACCTTC
TRBJ2-4	TRBD2	few	TRBV15	13	CATSGTTSGSQYF	TGTGCCACCAGCGGAACTACTAGCGGGAGCCAATACTTC
TRBJ2-7	TRBD2	-	TRBV6-5	15	CASSSGLALFYEQYF	TGTGCCAGCAGTTCGGGACTAGCCTTATTCTACGAGCAGTACTTC
TRBJ2-2	-	-	TRBV19	15	CASSIVRARAGELFF	TGTGCCAGTAGTATAGTCCGGGCTCGGGCCGGGGAGCTGTTTTTT
TRBJ2-3	-	-	TRBV5-1	15	CASSLLRESTDTQYF	TGCGCCAGCAGCTTGTTACGGGAGAGCACAGATACGCAGTATTTT
TRBJ2-5	-	few	TRBV29-1	13	CSVERVNQETQYF	TGCAGCGTTGAAAGGGTGAACCAAGAGACCCAGTACTTC